The 20 T cell receptor beta chains given below trace back to one sample, sequenced in a study of T cell responses to AZD1222 COVID-19 vaccine. TCRdb keeps only in-frame clones here, not all; method: immunoSEQ multiplex PCR. The sample yields tens of thousands of clones, 80% to 90% seen once. Material: peripheral blood, obtained on day 0 of AZD1222 vaccination. The receptors were gathered from an adult in good health.

This clone was seen more than once but under ten times. The V and J genes are TRBV19 and TRBJ2-6, with a tentative D call TRBD1 (7 bases). V was clipped by 5 bases and J by 4 bases, with 18 bases between them. Looked up from germline, CDR1 is LNHDA and CDR2 is SQIVND (reference sequence). The CDR3 runs to 17 residues. The CDR3 sequence is CASSARPGGHGANVLTF. CDR3 DNA sequence: TGTGCCAGTAGTGCCAGACCAGGGGGGCACGGGGCCAACGTCCTGACTTTC.

The chain has TRBV6-5 and TRBJ1-1, with 7 bases fitting TRBD1. The ends lost 11 bases at V and 7 bases at J; junction bases unmatched: 13. Germline CDR1 MNHEY, CDR2 SVGAGI. The CDR3 totals 13 residues. The CDR3 nucleotides are TGTGCCGTCACCCTGACAGGGCTGAGTGAAGCTTTCTTT. Its translation is CAVTLTGLSEAFF.

The chain employs TRBV2 and TRBJ1-4; the D gene is possibly TRBD1 (5 bases). The CDR3 spans 11 residues. The V end lost 7 bases, the J end lost 8 bases, and 8 bases lay between the germline ends. CDR1 and CDR2 (germline): SNHLY, FYNNEI. The CDR3 DNA reads TGTGCCAGCACCCGACAGGAAAAACTGTTTTTT. This translates into CASTRQEKLFF.

This sequence joins TRBV6-6 and TRBJ2-3; 9 bases are shared with TRBD1. There are 15 residues in the CDR3. With V trimmed by 4 bases and J by 2 bases, 4 bases remained unmatched. The germline CDR1 and CDR2 sequences are MNHNY and SVGAGI (reference sequence). The CDR3 loop is CASSSGQGVTDTQYF. The CDR3 nucleotides read TGTGCCAGCAGTTCGGGACAGGGCGTCACAGATACGCAGTATTTT.

The CDR3 coding sequence is TGTGCCAGCGCCAAGCAGCCGACCAATTCACCCCTCCACTTT. This encodes CASAKQPTNSPLHF. The rearrangement joins TRBV6-4 to TRBJ1-6; the D is unclear. V lost 8 bases to trimming and J lost 7 bases, with 15 bases between them. The CDR3 length is 14 residues. Germline CDR1 reads MRHNA; CDR2 reads SNTAGT.

The V and J genes are TRBV6-1 and TRBJ2-1; 9 bases are shared with TRBD2. The V gene end was trimmed by 3 bases and the J gene end by 7 bases; junction bases not matched to a gene: 4. This CDR3 comprises 14 residues. CDR1 is MNHNS and CDR2 is SASEGT in the germline V gene. In DNA, the CDR3 is TGTGCCAGCAGTGACGGGACTAGCAATAATGAGCAGTTCTTC. Protein product: CASSDGTSNNEQFF.

This rearrangement joins TRBV5-5 to TRBJ2-5; the D gene could be TRBD1 or TRBD2 (5 bases each). V lost 0 bases to trimming and J lost 5 bases, with 11 bases between them. The germline V gene encodes CDR1 SGHKS and CDR2 YYEKEE (reference sequence). The length of the CDR3 is 14 residues. In DNA form, the CDR3 reads TGTGCCAGCAGCTTGGTGGGGGATCGGGAGACCCAGTACTTC. It yields the protein CASSLVGDRETQYF.

The V gene is TRBV30, the J gene TRBJ1-1; 11 bases line up with TRBD1. This CDR3 comprises 14 residues. The trim removed 6 bases at V and 4 bases at J, leaving 7 bases unmatched. Germline V lookup: CDR1 GTSNPN, CDR2 SVGIG (reference sequence). DNA of the CDR3: TGTGCCTGCCGGACAGGGGGCTTGTTCACTGAAGCTTTCTTT. As protein: CACRTGGLFTEAFF.

This chain joins TRBV11-2 and TRBJ1-6; no firm D call. CDR1 and CDR2 (germline): SGHAT, FQNNGV. V lost 0 bases and J lost 0, with 6 bases in between. There are 16 residues in the CDR3. The CDR3 DNA reads as TGTGCCAGCAGCTTAGACTATTACTCCTATAATTCACCCCTCCACTTT. It is translated as CASSLDYYSYNSPLHF.

The chain couples TRBV3-1 (or the pseudogene TRBV3-2) to TRBJ1-2; D is undetermined. V lost 0 bases to trimming and J lost 8 bases, with 16 bases between them. CDR1 is LGHDT, CDR2 YNNKEL, per germline (reference sequence). The CDR3 extends over 15 amino acids. The CDR3, as DNA: TGTGCCAGCAGCCAAGAGCTCGGCGTTAAATGGGGCTACACCTTC. This gives the protein CASSQELGVKWGYTF.

The V call is TRBV6-5, the J call TRBJ2-3, with a possible D match to TRBD2 (6 bases). Trimming took 4 bases from V and 2 from J, leaving 13 bases between them. Germline V gives CDR1 MNHEY, CDR2 SVGAGI. The CDR3 has 15 amino acids. In nucleotides, the CDR3 is TGTGCCAGCAGTTCCACTGGAGGGACCACAGATACGCAGTATTTT. Residues: CASSSTGGTTDTQYF.

The rearrangement uses TRBV27 and TRBJ1-2, with 8 bases lining up with TRBD1. Unmatched junction bases numbered 11, after V lost 5 bases and J lost 6 bases. This CDR3 is 15 amino acids long. CDR1 and CDR2 from the germline V gene are MNHEY and SMNVEV (reference sequence). CDR3 coding DNA: TGTGCCAGCAGTCCCTTTCCCCGGACAGGGAATGGCTACACCTTC. Its translation: CASSPFPRTGNGYTF.

The rearrangement links TRBV7-8 to TRBJ1-2, with D uncertain. Trimming took 1 base from V and 7 from J, leaving 4 bases between them. CDR1 is SGHVS and CDR2 is FQNEAQ in the germline V gene. The CDR3 is 11 amino acids. The CDR3 spells CASSLGGGYTF. CDR3 coding DNA: TGTGCCAGCAGCTTAGGGGGTGGCTACACCTTC.

This clone appeared a few times. CDR3 sequence: CASSPEPGRETQYF. CDR3 coding DNA: TGTGCCAGCAGCCCGGAACCGGGCCGAGAGACCCAGTACTTC. The genes are TRBV3-1 (or the pseudogene TRBV3-2) and TRBJ2-5; unclear D gene. Trimming left V 4 bases short and J 4 bases short, with 13 bases between. The CDR3 has 14 amino acids. Germline V gives CDR1 LGHDT, CDR2 YNNKEL (reference sequence).

The rearrangement joins TRBV5-8 to TRBJ1-5, with a possible D match to TRBD1 (5 bases). With 1 base removed from V and 6 bases from J, the gap between germline ends came to 14 bases. The CDR3 totals 15 residues. Germline-derived CDR1 and CDR2 are SGHTS and YDEGEE. CDR3 nucleotides: TGTGCCAGCAGCTTGCAGGGATTAGACCGTCAGCCCCAGCATTTT. Translating gives CASSLQGLDRQPQHF.

The chain is built from TRBV5-6 and TRBJ1-6; D perhaps matches TRBD1 (5 bases). CDR1 and CDR2 from the germline V gene are SGHDT and YYEEEE. The length of the CDR3 is 15 residues. Trimming removed 0 bases at V and 8 bases at J, with 12 bases between. The CDR3 spells CASSLGGAAYSPLHF. CDR3 DNA sequence: TGTGCCAGCAGCTTGGGAGGGGCTGCATATTCACCCCTCCACTTT.

This chain uses TRBV18 with TRBJ2-2; 7 positions match TRBD2. The CDR3 is made up of 16 amino acids. J was trimmed by 3 bases and V by 3 bases; bases with no gene match: 7. Looked up from germline, CDR1 is KGHSH and CDR2 is LQKENI. CDR3 DNA: TGTGCCAGCTCACCTCCGGGACTACTAGACACCGGGGAGCTGTTTTTT. Protein sequence: CASSPPGLLDTGELFF.

The count of this clone is one. The chain employs TRBV5-1 and TRBJ2-3; perhaps D is TRBD1 or TRBD2 (5 bases each). CDR1 and CDR2 from the germline V gene are SGHRS and YFSETQ. V was shortened by 1 base and J by 4 bases, with 13 bases between the two germline ends. The length of the CDR3 is 15 residues. CDR3 residues: CASSLQGVLADTQYF. In nucleotides, the CDR3 is TGCGCCAGCAGCTTGCAGGGAGTGTTGGCAGATACGCAGTATTTT.

The chain has TRBV18 and TRBJ2-2; 11 bases are shared with TRBD2. The junction had 7 bases not matched to a gene; V was cut back by 3 bases and J by 4 bases. CDR1 is KGHSH, CDR2 LQKENI, per germline. CDR3 length: 17 amino acids. This chain's CDR3 is CASSPPSGGHPTGELFF. In nucleotides, the CDR3 is TGTGCCAGCTCACCTCCTAGCGGGGGGCACCCCACCGGGGAGCTGTTTTTT.

V is TRBV4-1 and J is TRBJ1-4; possibly TRBD1 for D (6 bases). The CDR3 is 19 residues long. CDR1 is MGHRA, CDR2 YSYEKL, per germline. V was shortened by 0 bases and J by 7 bases, with 24 bases between the two germline ends. The DNA for the CDR3 is TGCGCCAGCAGCCAAGAAGGAGAGGGGGGGCTAAGAAAGAGTGAAAAACTGTTTTTT. The encoded protein is CASSQEGEGGLRKSEKLFF.